The 29 T cell receptor beta chains presented below share a single source sample, sequenced in a study of blood T cell repertoires in COVID-19. Sequencing used immunoSEQ multiplex PCR; TCRdb keeps in-frame clones, though not all of them. The sample has under 100,000 clones, around 90% seen once. The specimen sequenced was peripheral blood. All receptors derive from a woman between 65 and 79 years old with acute or convalescent COVID-19.

This sequence joins TRBV6-6 and TRBJ2-7, with a possible D match to TRBD1 (5 bases). Germline V lookup: CDR1 MNHNY, CDR2 SVGAGI (reference sequence). CDR3 size: 16 residues. Trimming shortened V by 2 bases and J by 5 bases, and 19 bases separated the two germline ends. The CDR3 nucleotides read TGTGCCAGCAGTTACCCCCCAAGCAGGGTCGTAAACGAGCAGTACTTC. It encodes CASSYPPSRVVNEQYF.

V is TRBV5-8 and J is TRBJ2-5; TRBD1 matches 9 bases. J gave up 3 bases and V 2 bases, and 8 bases lay outside the gene matches. This CDR3 spans 16 amino acids. In germline, CDR1 is SGHTS, CDR2 YDEGEE. The CDR3 DNA follows: TGTGCCAGCAGCTTCTACTCCGGGACAGGGAAAGAGACCCAGTACTTC. Its protein product is CASSFYSGTGKETQYF.

The chain employs TRBV18 and TRBJ2-2; 13 bases match TRBD2. Germline lookup yields CDR1 KGHSH and CDR2 LQKENI. V lost 3 bases, J lost 6 bases, and 4 bases stayed unmatched. The CDR3 loop spans 16 amino acids. CDR3 in DNA: TGTGCCAGCTCACCGTGGACTAGCGGGAGCGCCGGGGAGCTGTTTTTT. Amino acids: CASSPWTSGSAGELFF.

The J gene is TRBJ2-1, the V gene TRBV6-5, with TRBD1 identical over 7 bases. The CDR3 has 14 amino acids. V dropped 4 bases and J dropped 5; count of bases not matched to a gene: 5. CDR1 and CDR2 (germline): MNHEY, SVGAGI. The DNA of the CDR3 is TGTGCCAGCAGTTCCCGGGACAGCAACAATGAGCAGTTCTTC. Translated, it gives CASSSRDSNNEQFF.

This rearrangement joins TRBV5-4 to TRBJ2-3; 9 bases match TRBD2. J gave up 6 bases and V 2 bases, and 4 bases lay outside the gene matches. In germline, CDR1 is SGHNT, CDR2 YYREEE (reference sequence). The CDR3 totals 14 residues. Here the CDR3 reads CASSFKRGADTQYF. Written as DNA, the CDR3 is TGTGCCAGCAGCTTCAAGCGGGGGGCGGATACGCAGTATTTT.

The table lists this clone with a count of one. The J gene is TRBJ1-1, the V gene TRBV30, with 7 nucleotides matching TRBD1. This CDR3 comprises 14 residues. The J segment lost 5 bases and the V segment lost 4 bases, leaving 10 bases of the junction unmatched. CDR1 is GTSNPN and CDR2 is SVGIG in the germline V gene (reference sequence). CDR3 in DNA: TGTGCCTGGATGCTGACAGGGAGGCGAACTGAAGCTTTCTTT. It is translated as CAWMLTGRRTEAFF. The full variable domain, its missing parts supplied by reference TRBV30 and TRBJ1-1, is SQTIHQWPATLVQPVGSPLSLECTVEGTSNPNLYWYRQAAGRGLQLLFYSVGIGQISSEVPQNLSASRPQDRQFILSSKKLLLSDSGFYLCAWMLTGRRTEAFFGQGTRLTVV.

The genes are TRBV5-1 and TRBJ1-2; TRBD1 might be the D (6 bases). The CDR3 runs to 14 residues. Germline assignment: CDR1 SGHRS and CDR2 YFSETQ. Trimming shortened V by 3 bases and J by 4 bases, and 13 bases separated the two germline ends. CDR3 region: CASSYTQGTYGYTF. Here the CDR3 DNA reads TGCGCCAGCAGCTACACACAGGGAACCTATGGCTACACCTTC.

This clone has only one observation. The CDR3 coding sequence is TGTGCCAGCAGCAGATGGGGGGTTCAACTCATGAACACTGAAGCTTTCTTT. This gives the protein CASSRWGVQLMNTEAFF. The J gene is TRBJ1-1, the V gene TRBV11-2; D is perhaps TRBD1 (5 bases). There are 17 residues in the CDR3. CDR1 and CDR2 from the germline V gene are SGHAT and FQNNGV. Trimming shortened V by 5 bases and J by 0 bases, and 19 bases separated the two germline ends.

The V and J genes are TRBV6-5 and TRBJ1-6; possibly TRBD1 for D (5 bases). Germline V gene lookup returns CDR1 MNHEY and CDR2 SVGAGI. The CDR3 totals 14 residues. The V end was cut by 6 bases, the J end by 1 base, with 7 bases between. The CDR3 reads CASRAGSYNSPLHF. CDR3 DNA: TGTGCCAGCAGGGCAGGGTCCTATAATTCACCCCTCCACTTT.

The V and J genes are TRBV11-2 and TRBJ1-4; TRBD1 matches at 8 bases. The germline CDR1 and CDR2 sequences are SGHAT and FQNNGV. The CDR3 has 15 amino acids. V gave up 2 bases and J gave up 4 bases; unmatched junction bases: 3. CDR3 in amino acids: CASSLRGQVNEKLFF. The CDR3 DNA sequence: TGTGCCAGCAGCTTAAGGGGACAGGTTAATGAAAAACTGTTTTTT.

J is TRBJ2-7 and V is TRBV5-1; possible D gene TRBD2, 6 bases. CDR1 is SGHRS and CDR2 is YFSETQ in the germline V gene. The CDR3 length is 15 residues. The V end lost 0 bases, the J end lost 0 bases, and 10 bases lay between the germline ends. The CDR3 bases are TGCGCCAGCAGCTTGGGTGGGACTGGCTCCTACGAGCAGTACTTC. Residues: CASSLGGTGSYEQYF.

V and J are TRBV6-6 and TRBJ1-2, with D tentatively TRBD1 (6 bases). This CDR3 is 15 amino acids long. In germline, CDR1 is MNHNY, CDR2 SVGAGI (reference sequence). Trimming pared 6 bases from V and 2 bases from J, leaving 16 bases between. CDR3 DNA sequence: TGTGCCAGCAGAGGTCGACAGGAGAGCAACTATGGCTACACCTTC. It translates to CASRGRQESNYGYTF.

V usage is TRBV10-3 and J usage is TRBJ1-1; 8 bases line up with TRBD1. J was trimmed by 1 base and V by 3 bases; bases with no gene match: 4. The CDR3 is 15 amino acids. Germline V gives CDR1 ENHRY, CDR2 SYGVKD. The CDR3 sequence is CAISDPGGSNTEAFF. The CDR3 region has the DNA TGTGCCATCAGTGACCCAGGGGGCTCGAACACTGAAGCTTTCTTT.

The CDR3 spells CASSLRGLLPDNEQFF. The DNA for the CDR3 is TGTGCCAGCAGCTTAAGGGGGCTCCTCCCGGACAATGAGCAGTTCTTC. The V gene is TRBV7-9, the J gene TRBJ2-1; 7 bases align to TRBD1. Trimming cost V 2 bases and J 5 bases; bases outside gene matches: 9. From germline, CDR1 is SEHNR and CDR2 FQNEAQ (reference sequence). The CDR3 length is 16 residues.

The chain has TRBV29-1 and TRBJ2-1; 11 nucleotides line up with TRBD2. This CDR3 has 15 amino acids. Germline CDR1 is SQVTM and CDR2 is ANQGSEA. J gave up 8 bases and V 7 bases, and 13 bases lay outside the gene matches. As DNA, the CDR3 is TGCAGCGCAAGACCGTATAGCGGGAGGGTCTATGAGCAGTTCTTC. The encoded protein is CSARPYSGRVYEQFF.

The V and J genes are TRBV5-6 and TRBJ1-4; TRBD1 aligns across 9 bases. V lost 2 bases, J lost 8 bases, and 7 bases stayed unmatched. There are 15 residues in the CDR3. Germline CDR1 SGHDT, CDR2 YYEEEE. The CDR3 DNA is TGTGCCAGCAGCTTTGGGACAGGGACGGGGGAAAAACTGTTTTTT. It codes for CASSFGTGTGEKLFF.

This clone was recorded only once. The rearrangement links TRBV19 to TRBJ2-5, with a tentative D call TRBD2 (6 bases). The CDR3 sequence is 14 residues long. CDR1 and CDR2 (germline): LNHDA, SQIVND (reference sequence). V lost 6 bases to trimming and J lost 3 bases, with 14 bases between them. CDR3 amino acids: CASRPQTSEETQYF. The CDR3 coding sequence is TGTGCCAGTAGGCCCCAGACTAGTGAAGAGACCCAGTACTTC. The whole variable domain, filled in from reference TRBV19 and TRBJ2-5, reads DGGITQSPKYLFRKEGQNVTLSCEQNLNHDAMYWYRQDPGQGLRLIYYSQIVNDFQKGDIAEGYSVSREKKESFPLTVTSAQKNPTAFYLCASRPQTSEETQYFGPGTRLLVL.

This chain links TRBV5-8 with TRBJ2-3; TRBD2 is a possible D gene (6 bases). Between the trimmed V and J ends, which lost 4 bases and 2 bases, there was a span of 20 bases. This CDR3 has 17 residues. Germline assignment: CDR1 SGHTS and CDR2 YDEGEE. CDR3 sequence reads: CASSPGRGNLITDTQYF. CDR3 DNA: TGTGCCAGCAGCCCTGGACGGGGGAACCTTATCACAGATACGCAGTATTTT. Complete variable domain (other parts from reference TRBV5-8 and TRBJ2-3): EAGVTQSPTHLIKTRGQQATLRCSPISGHTSVYWYQQALGLGLQFLLWYDEGEERNRGNFPPRFSGRQFPNYSSELNVNALELEDSALYLCASSPGRGNLITDTQYFGPGTRLTVL.

The genes are TRBV6-4 and TRBJ2-1; 7 nucleotides agree with TRBD1. The V and J ends lost 4 bases and 5 bases, in that order; junction bases with no gene match: 5. The CDR3 totals 14 residues. Germline loops: CDR1 MRHNA, CDR2 SNTAGT. The CDR3 is CASSARTGNNEQFF. The DNA for the CDR3 is TGTGCCAGCAGTGCCCGGACAGGAAACAATGAGCAGTTCTTC.

This clone was recorded once. The genes are TRBV6-5 and TRBJ1-2; 10 bases align to TRBD1. The CDR3 sequence is 15 residues long. V trimming: 2 bases; J trimming: 7 bases; junction bases outside the gene matches: 7. Germline CDR1 MNHEY, CDR2 SVGAGI. In DNA form, the CDR3 reads TGTGCCAGCAGTTACCTGCGACAGGGGGCGGTTGGCTACACCTTC. It translates to CASSYLRQGAVGYTF.

The chain uses TRBV11-3 and TRBJ2-7, with 10 bases that match TRBD2. Germline V gene lookup returns CDR1 SGHNT and CDR2 YENEEA. The CDR3 loop spans 14 amino acids. V lost 2 bases to trimming and J lost 7 bases; unmatched junction nucleotides: 5. The chain's CDR3 is CASSLLAGEGEQYF. For the CDR3, the DNA is TGTGCCAGCAGCTTACTAGCGGGAGAGGGGGAGCAGTACTTC.

V gene TRBV5-1 combines with J gene TRBJ1-2; 9 nucleotides match TRBD1. V lost 4 bases to trimming and J lost 2 bases; unmatched junction nucleotides: 6. This CDR3 comprises 15 residues. The V gene's germline CDR1 is SGHRS and CDR2 YFSETQ. The CDR3 loop is CASSSRTGENYGYTF. DNA for the CDR3: TGCGCCAGCAGCAGCAGGACAGGGGAGAACTATGGCTACACCTTC. The whole variable domain, remainder taken from reference TRBV5-1 and TRBJ1-2, is KAGVTQTPRYLIKTRGQQVTLSCSPISGHRSVSWYQQTPGQGLQFLFEYFSETQRNKGNFPGRFSGRQFSNSRSEMNVSTLELGDSALYLCASSSRTGENYGYTFGSGTRLTVV.

This clone occurred a few times. The genes are TRBV5-1 and TRBJ1-6; 8 positions match TRBD1. The CDR3 runs to 15 residues. V lost 1 base to trimming and J lost 8 bases; unmatched junction nucleotides: 5. Germline-derived CDR1 and CDR2 are SGHRS and YFSETQ. CDR3 protein: CASSLRDRPHSPLHF. The CDR3 bases are TGCGCCAGCAGCTTGAGGGACAGGCCCCATTCACCCCTCCACTTT.

This rearrangement joins TRBV5-1 to TRBJ1-5; 7 nucleotides align to TRBD1. V gave up 0 bases and J gave up 9 bases; unmatched junction bases: 9. The CDR3 covers 15 residues. CDR1 SGHRS and CDR2 YFSETQ come from the germline V gene. The CDR3 loop reads CASSLGTGVNTPQHF. The CDR3 nucleotides are TGCGCCAGCAGCTTGGGGACAGGCGTCAATACGCCCCAGCATTTT.

The genes are TRBV2 and TRBJ1-1; 7 bases fit TRBD1. CDR3 length equals 13 residues. The V gene end was trimmed by 5 bases and the J gene end by 4 bases; junction bases not matched to a gene: 4. Per the germline V gene, CDR1 is SNHLY and CDR2 is FYNNEI. In nucleotides, the CDR3 is TGTGCCAGCAGTCGTCCAGGGGGCACTGAAGCTTTCTTT. Translating gives CASSRPGGTEAFF.

The chain links TRBV4-1 to TRBJ2-1, with 10 bases aligning to TRBD1. There are 14 residues in the CDR3. Germline V CDR1 and CDR2: MGHRA, YSYEKL. The V and J ends lost 1 base and 15 bases, in that order; junction bases with no gene match: 9. The chain's CDR3 is CASSQGQGAFLRFF. CDR3 coding DNA: TGCGCCAGCAGCCAAGGACAGGGGGCGTTTCTCCGGTTCTTC.

This clone has a single count. CDR3 protein: CASRGTGWNSPLHF. In DNA, the CDR3 is TGTGCCAGCAGGGGGACAGGGTGGAATTCACCCCTCCACTTT. The V call is TRBV28, the J call TRBJ1-6; TRBD1 aligns across 9 bases. V trimming: 6 bases; J trimming: 7 bases; junction bases outside the gene matches: 4. This CDR3 has 14 amino acids. CDR1 is MDHEN and CDR2 is SYDVKM in the germline V gene.

This rearrangement joins TRBV19 to TRBJ1-5, with D perhaps TRBD1 (5 bases). With 10 bases removed from V and 1 base from J, the gap between germline ends came to 17 bases. Germline V gene data show CDR1 as LNHDA and CDR2 as SQIVND (reference sequence). This CDR3 region has 15 residues. In DNA, the CDR3 is TGTGCCACCTCCCATGGAGGGGCGAGCAATCAGCCCCAGCATTTT. As protein: CATSHGGASNQPQHF.

The J gene is TRBJ1-1, the V gene TRBV18; tentatively, D is TRBD1 (5 bases). CDR1 is KGHSH and CDR2 is LQKENI in the germline V gene. This CDR3 region has 14 residues. Trimming cost V 6 bases and J 4 bases, with 15 bases left between them. The CDR3 DNA follows: TGTGCCAGCTCCCTAGACAGTCCGGGCACTGAAGCTTTCTTT. Amino acid sequence: CASSLDSPGTEAFF. Using reference TRBV18 and TRBJ1-1 for the parts outside the CDR3, the full variable domain is NAGVMQNPRHLVRRRGQEARLRCSPMKGHSHVYWYRQLPEEGLKFMVYLQKENIIDESGMPKERFSAEFPKEGPSILRIQQVVRGDSAAYFCASSLDSPGTEAFFGQGTRLTVV.